This T cell receptor (beta chain) was identified in a study of graft-versus-host responses after intestinal transplantation. Study at large: The transplants performed in recipients were multivisceral, liver-intestinal, or isolated intestinal. For around 3 years after anti-thymocyte globulin induction, all recipients took tacrolimus and steroids.

With 3 bases clipped from V and 2 bases from J, the junction kept 5 bases outside the gene matches. The CDR3 is 16 amino acids. Germline CDR1 reads ENHRY; CDR2 reads SYGVKD. Of note for this clone: Antigen: not known.

The data were produced by immunoSEQ multiplex PCR, yet TCRdb's version contains in-frame clones alone and is incomplete. Altogether approximately 71,000 clones are present, approximately 88% being singletons, with the ten largest covering roughly 2.6%. The chain employs TRBV10-3 and TRBJ1-5; 9 bases align to TRBD1. This clonotype was obtained from a human donor who received an intestinal transplant. The sequencing here drew on unstimulated CD8+ T cells sorted from spleen or lymph node cells, taken before intestinal transplant. The DNA of the CDR3 is TGTGCCATCAGTGAAAGGGACAGGGTGGGCAATCAGCCCCAGCATTTT. This codes for CAISERDRVGNQPQHF.